This T cell receptor (beta chain) stems from a study of TIL therapy for anti-PD-1-resistant metastatic lung cancer (dated by TCRdb to 2020 to 2023). For the wider study: Before any PD-1/PD-L1 blockade was given, tumors were harvested, nivolumab was then administered, and patients who progressed went on to receive lymphodepletion, an infusion of expanded TIL, and IL-2. Across the cohort, whole-exome sequencing showed a median non-synonymous tumor mutation burden of roughly 1.5 mutations per megabase. Clonotypes were tracked across tumor, expanded TIL product and serial blood samples by T cell receptor beta sequencing of tumor and peripheral blood. The cohort was predominantly lung adenocarcinoma, with a handful of EGFR-mutant and two ALK-rearranged tumors, and half of patients were current or former smokers. Among the enrolled patients, the median age was roughly 54 years (range about 35-75), and the median tumor PD-L1 proportion score was about 6%. General study outcomes and caveats: Generalizability was limited because the cohort was highly selected, with more treatment-naive, never-smoker and oncogene-addicted patients included than is typical. The study protocol defined all tumor marker inferences as exploratory. The baseline peripheral repertoire was partially replaced by infused TIL clonotypes, which then decayed over months, and no apparent association between persistence and response was found.

A few counts support this clone. Its antigen specificity is not known. Per-nucleotide qualities are absent, and no much larger clonotype sits a single base away. CDR1 and CDR2 were assigned from the germline V gene as MGHDK and SYGVNS. CDR3 length: 15 amino acids, cysteine to phenylalanine. Only the CDR3 DNA stays, 45 bases, in frame from base 1. V is reduced by 6 bases and J by 0 bases, leaving a spacing of 11 bases between them. The time point tag for this specimen amounts to: pre-treatment sample, taken before nivolumab and TIL therapy. Adults with stage 4 NSCLC were enrolled from 2017 to early 2020 in a dual-center phase I trial. Samples came from a single-arm, open-label phase I trial of tumor-infiltrating lymphocyte therapy with nivolumab in advanced non-small cell lung cancer. Blood mononuclear cells were isolated from EDTA tubes by Ficoll gradient and were snap-frozen as pellets, and DNA was extracted with a Qiagen mini-prep kit.

TCR beta CDR3 regions were amplified from genomic DNA with the immunoSEQ v3 hsTCRB kit using bias-controlled multiplex PCR. An Illumina NextSeq 500 was used to sequence the TCR libraries, reaching roughly 1.8 million read pairs at survey level or roughly 5-6.5 million at deep level. Concerning the study's data processing: V, D and J genes were assigned, non-productive sequences were removed, and clonality was reported by immunoSEQ Analyzer software. Repertoires were compared by productive Simpson clonality and by the Morisita overlap index of productive TRB rearrangements between infused TIL and blood. Absolute clonotype counts in blood were estimated by multiplying the lymphocyte count by the CD3+ fraction and by the productive frequency of the clone. TCRdb holds this immuneACCESS table with in-frame rearrangements only. Some clones are missing; in checked studies, unresolved V genes explain under half, and the rest has no known cause. For V, J and clone size, that table is used; D and trimming come from the DNA. Counted in this sample were 25,000 to 40,000 clones; about 80% of them appeared once. 2.5% to 3% of the sample is in the top ten clones.

In this chain, TRBV25-1 is recombined with TRBJ2-2; a tentative D match to TRBD1 spans 5 bases. Sequences were derived from blood, sampled at baseline. The TCR originated in a woman aged 30-79 years with non-small cell lung cancer. The bases are TGTGCCAGCAGAGGGGCCCCACCGAACACCGGGGAGCTGTTTTTT. Its translation reads: CASRGAPPNTGELFF.